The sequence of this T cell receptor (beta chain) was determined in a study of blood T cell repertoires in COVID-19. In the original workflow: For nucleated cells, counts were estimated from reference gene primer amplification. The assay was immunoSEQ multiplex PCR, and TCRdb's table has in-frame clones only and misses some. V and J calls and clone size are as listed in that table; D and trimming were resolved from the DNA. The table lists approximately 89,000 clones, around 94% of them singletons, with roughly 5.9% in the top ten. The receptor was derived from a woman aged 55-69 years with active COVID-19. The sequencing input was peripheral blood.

For the CDR3, the DNA is TGTGCCAGCAGTCTAGGAGCGACAGATACGCAGTATTTT. Its protein product is CASSLGATDTQYF. The chain uses TRBV7-9 and TRBJ2-3; D is undetermined. The CDR3 sequence is 13 residues long. CDR1 and CDR2 from the germline V gene are SEHNR and FQNEAQ (reference sequence). Trimming took 6 bases from V and 3 from J, leaving 10 bases between them.